This T cell receptor beta chain stems from a study of regulatory T cells in long-lasting Graves disease. Notes on the study in general: Whereas 966 public clonotypes were shared by new patients, persistent patients shared more, at under 3,000. Preferential use of TRBV28, TRBJ1-2 and TRBJ2-5 was seen in persistent disease.

According to the study, TCR beta libraries were built with iRepertoire HTBI primers and CDR3-region Arm-PCR. TCRdb ran MiXCR on the multiplex PCR reads and lists one entry per CDR3 protein. This table holds about 660,000 distinct CDR3 sequences, 25% to 30% found once. Regarding this clonotype: The antigen is not known.

Time point specified: persistent/refractory GD, antithyroid drugs over 5 years with positive TRAb. PBMC RNA served as the TCR library source. In this cohort, patients came from an endocrinology department located in Xi'an, China. The CDR3 sequence is 14 residues long. CDR1 and CDR2 (germline): LNHDA, SQIVND (reference sequence). Trimming removed 3 bases from V and 6 bases from J, with 11 bases in between. Source: peripheral blood mononuclear cells (PBMCs), taken when the disease was refractory, from a patient treated with antithyroid drugs. This chain uses TRBV19 with TRBJ2-2; D gene unclear. The sequence was collected from a female donor with Graves disease. In DNA form, the CDR3 reads TGTGCCAGTAGTATCTGGGGTAATCCCGGGGAGCTGTTTTTT. Its protein product is CASSIWGNPGELFF.